The 32 T cell receptor beta chains below come from one sample, sequenced in a study of shared clonotypes between healthy human individuals. Sequenced by immunoSEQ multiplex PCR; TCRdb stores in-frame clones only, minus some. The data hold about 2.4 million clones, with 85% to 95% observed a single time. Sequencing was carried out using naive CD4+ T cells sorted from blood. Subset described: CD45RA+ positively selected. The source of these receptors is a man younger than 30 in good health.

This clone was recorded a few times. The V call is TRBV5-8, the J call TRBJ1-2, with 7 bases that match TRBD1. CDR3 length equals 13 residues. CDR1 SGHTS and CDR2 YDEGEE come from the germline V gene. V shed 4 bases, J shed 4 bases, and the junction held 4 bases outside the gene matches. The CDR3 reads CASSRQGIYGYTF. The DNA of the CDR3 is TGTGCCAGCAGCCGACAGGGTATCTATGGCTACACCTTC.

The chain carries TRBV6-5 and TRBJ2-1; TRBD1 matches at 9 bases. The CDR3 consists of 14 residues. Germline values: CDR1 MNHEY, CDR2 SVGAGI. V gave up 8 bases and J gave up 3 bases; unmatched junction bases: 5. CDR3 coding DNA: TGTGCCAGCTTAAAGGGACAGGGCTACAATGAGCAGTTCTTC. The encoded protein is CASLKGQGYNEQFF.

This clone was detected only once. The sample contains more than one DNA sequence encoding this CDR3. The rearrangement joins TRBV6-1 to TRBJ1-1, with 7 bases that match TRBD1. The CDR3 runs to 15 residues. Losses at the gene ends were 3 bases for V and 0 bases for J; bases not matched to a gene: 4. Germline V gene sequence: CDR1 MNHNS, CDR2 SASEGT. The CDR3 DNA reads TGTGCCAGCAGTGAGGCAGGGGGATTGAACACTGAAGCTTTCTTT. Protein product: CASSEAGGLNTEAFF.

On this clone itself: Other DNA sequences of this sample code for an identical CDR3. The chain recombines TRBV9 with TRBJ2-5; D gene ambiguous. Deletions cut 2 bases from V and 1 base from J, with 12 bases between. Germline V lookup: CDR1 SGDLS, CDR2 YYNGEE. CDR3 length equals 15 residues. The DNA for the CDR3 is TGTGCCAGCAGCGTTGACCCAGGATCCCAAGAGACCCAGTACTTC. Translation gives CASSVDPGSQETQYF.

The V call is TRBV6-6, the J call TRBJ1-4; no reliable D call. The CDR3 extends over 16 amino acids. Deletions cut 0 bases from V and 8 bases from J, with 16 bases between. Per germline, CDR1 MNHNY and CDR2 SVGAGI (reference sequence). The CDR3 DNA sequence: TGTGCCAGCAGTTACTCGCCCCGGGGTTCGAAGGAAAAACTGTTTTTT. As protein: CASSYSPRGSKEKLFF.

The rearrangement joins TRBV5-6 to TRBJ2-7; 11 nucleotides align to TRBD1. Germline-derived CDR1 and CDR2 are SGHDT and YYEEEE. CDR3 size: 16 residues. Trimming at V came to 4 bases and at J to 4 bases, leaving 10 bases not matched to a gene. CDR3 nucleotide sequence: TGTGCCAGCAGCCCGGACAGGGGGCGAGTTTTATACGAGCAGTACTTC. Protein sequence: CASSPDRGRVLYEQYF.

Comments on this clone: The same CDR3 can be traced to other DNA sequences in this sample. The gene calls are TRBV28 and TRBJ1-2; 7 nucleotides align to TRBD1. The ends lost 5 bases at V and 5 bases at J; junction bases unmatched: 2. Germline-derived CDR1 and CDR2 are MDHEN and SYDVKM. The CDR3 extends over 12 amino acids. This CDR3 reads CASSLQGYGYTF. CDR3 in DNA: TGTGCCAGCAGTCTACAGGGGTATGGCTACACCTTC.

The CDR3 coding sequence is TGTGCCAGCAGTCCCCCGTGGACGCCAGAAGACGAGCAGTACTTC. Translation gives CASSPPWTPEDEQYF. The chain uses TRBV25-1 and TRBJ2-7; D ambiguous. The V gene lost 5 bases and the J gene lost 5 bases, with 19 bases spanning the gap. Germline V lookup: CDR1 MGHDK, CDR2 SYGVNS. There are 15 residues in the CDR3.

V usage is TRBV2 and J usage is TRBJ2-1; 14 bases align to TRBD2. Germline values: CDR1 SNHLY, CDR2 FYNNEI. J was trimmed by 0 bases and V by 6 bases; bases with no gene match: 4. CDR3 length: 17 residues. The CDR3 reads CASRGTSGRNSYNEQFF. CDR3 nucleotides: TGTGCCAGCAGGGGGACTAGCGGGAGAAACTCCTACAATGAGCAGTTCTTC.

V gene TRBV11-2 combines with J gene TRBJ2-6; TRBD1 agrees at 11 bases. The CDR3 runs 19 residues. V shed 4 bases, J shed 0 bases, and the junction held 8 bases outside the gene matches. The germline CDR1 and CDR2 sequences are SGHAT and FQNNGV. This CDR3 reads CASSSPRGTGGSGANVLTF. The CDR3 DNA is TGTGCCAGCAGCTCGCCGCGAGGGACAGGGGGCTCTGGGGCCAACGTCCTGACTTTC.

The chain carries TRBV18 and TRBJ2-2; the D gene is possibly TRBD2 (5 bases). CDR1 is KGHSH and CDR2 is LQKENI in the germline V gene. Trimming took off 2 bases at V and 4 bases at J, with 11 bases between the two ends. CDR3 length: 15 residues. CDR3 amino acids: CASSPSGAATGELFF. The CDR3 DNA is TGTGCCAGCTCACCATCAGGAGCGGCCACCGGGGAGCTGTTTTTT.

This clone appeared a single time. The chain couples TRBV18 to TRBJ1-4, with 7 bases aligning to TRBD1. The V gene end was trimmed by 4 bases and the J gene end by 8 bases; junction bases not matched to a gene: 10. Germline V gives CDR1 KGHSH, CDR2 LQKENI. The CDR3 consists of 15 residues. This chain's CDR3 is CASSRDSGFSEKLFF. The CDR3 DNA reads TGTGCCAGCTCACGGGACAGTGGGTTTAGCGAAAAACTGTTTTTT.

Concerning this clone itself: The same CDR3 can be traced to other DNA sequences in this sample. This sequence joins TRBV7-2 and TRBJ2-7, with 9 bases that match TRBD2. V shed 4 bases, J shed 4 bases, and the junction held 8 bases outside the gene matches. CDR3 size: 15 residues. Germline CDR1 is SGHTA and CDR2 is FQGNSA. CDR3 in amino acids: CASSSPASGTYEQYF. In DNA, the CDR3 is TGTGCCAGCAGCTCCCCGGCTAGCGGGACATACGAGCAGTACTTC.

The J gene is TRBJ1-2, the V gene TRBV30; no reliable D call. From germline, CDR1 is GTSNPN and CDR2 SVGIG (reference sequence). V dropped 6 bases and J dropped 3 bases, with 8 bases sitting between them. This CDR3 region has 11 residues. The CDR3 loop reads CACDIDYGYTF. Written as DNA, the CDR3 is TGTGCCTGCGATATAGACTATGGCTACACCTTC.

V is TRBV18 and J is TRBJ1-1, with D tentatively TRBD1 (6 bases). CDR1 is KGHSH and CDR2 is LQKENI in the germline V gene. The CDR3 runs to 16 residues. Between the trimmed V and J ends, which lost 2 bases and 5 bases, there was a span of 18 bases. CDR3 DNA: TGTGCCAGCTCACCATTGGGCGGGAGGGGGAGGACTGAAGCTTTCTTT. Amino acid sequence: CASSPLGGRGRTEAFF.

The chain combines TRBV6-1 with TRBJ2-5; D gene ambiguous. This CDR3 has 12 residues. Deletions cut 5 bases from V and 4 bases from J, with 8 bases between. Germline values: CDR1 MNHNS, CDR2 SASEGT. CDR3 coding DNA: TGTGCCAGCAGTTGGTTCGCAGAGACCCAGTACTTC. It yields the protein CASSWFAETQYF.

J is TRBJ2-2 and V is TRBV6-1; tentatively, D is TRBD1 (6 bases). The CDR3 is 14 amino acids. The germline V gene encodes CDR1 MNHNS and CDR2 SASEGT. V shed 4 bases and J shed 7 bases, with 13 bases lying between them. DNA for the CDR3: TGTGCCAGCAGTGGCCAGGGGCGAAACGGGGAGCTGTTTTTT. The encoded protein is CASSGQGRNGELFF.

This chain links TRBV2 with TRBJ1-5; 8 bases line up with TRBD1. The CDR3 loop spans 14 amino acids. Looked up from germline, CDR1 is SNHLY and CDR2 is FYNNEI. J was trimmed by 7 bases and V by 6 bases; bases with no gene match: 8. Here the CDR3 DNA reads TGTGCCAGCAGCGCACAGGGGGGCAGACAGCCCCAGCATTTT. Residues: CASSAQGGRQPQHF. The variable domain in full, with the rest retrieved from reference TRBV2 and TRBJ1-5, is EPEVTQTPSHQVTQMGQEVILRCVPISNHLYFYWYRQILGQKVEFLVSFYNNEISEKSEIFDDQFSVERPDGSNFTLKIRSTKLEDSAMYFCASSAQGGRQPQHFGDGTRLSIL.

To note about this clone: Distinct nucleotide sequences in the sample also encode this CDR3. The V and J genes are TRBV9 and TRBJ1-6, with unresolved D. CDR3 length: 15 residues. V was pared by 0 bases and J by 3 bases, with 7 bases between. CDR1 and CDR2 (germline): SGDLS, YYNGEE. The CDR3 DNA reads TGTGCCAGCAGCGTAGAGGGCAGCTATAATTCACCCCTCCACTTT. It yields the protein CASSVEGSYNSPLHF.

The V call is TRBV5-1, the J call TRBJ1-3; D call uncertain. Trimming took off 0 bases at V and 0 bases at J, with 7 bases between the two ends. Germline V lookup: CDR1 SGHRS, CDR2 YFSETQ. This CDR3 region has 15 residues. The CDR3 is CASSLAPASGNTIYF. The CDR3 DNA is TGCGCCAGCAGCTTGGCGCCAGCCTCTGGAAACACCATATATTTT.

The chain carries TRBV2 and TRBJ1-2; TRBD1 might be the D (6 bases). Trimming took 1 base from V and 8 from J, leaving 11 bases between them. The CDR3 spans 13 residues. Germline lookup yields CDR1 SNHLY and CDR2 FYNNEI. CDR3 in amino acids: CASSEGTAMGYTF. DNA for the CDR3: TGTGCCAGCAGTGAAGGGACAGCTATGGGCTACACCTTC.

V gene TRBV2 combines with J gene TRBJ2-5; D is ambiguous. V was pared by 5 bases and J by 1 base, with 8 bases between. The CDR3 consists of 13 residues. In germline, CDR1 is SNHLY, CDR2 FYNNEI. CDR3 sequence reads: CASSTHLQETQYF. The CDR3 DNA sequence: TGTGCCAGCAGTACACATCTCCAAGAGACCCAGTACTTC.

As DNA, the CDR3 is TGCGCCAGCAGTGAGTCGAACGTGGCATTGATCCCCTACGAGCAGTACTTC. This translates into CASSESNVALIPYEQYF. The V and J genes are TRBV10-1 and TRBJ2-7; D is unclear. From germline, CDR1 is WNHNN and CDR2 SYGVQD (reference sequence). V lost 0 bases to trimming and J lost 2 bases, with 17 bases between them. The CDR3 loop spans 17 amino acids.

This chain joins TRBV5-5 and TRBJ1-4; D is ambiguous. Germline assignment: CDR1 SGHKS and CDR2 YYEKEE (reference sequence). This CDR3 has 14 amino acids. Trimming pared 3 bases from V and 4 bases from J, leaving 10 bases between. CDR3 sequence reads: CASSSGVNNEKLFF. The CDR3 DNA sequence: TGTGCCAGCAGCTCTGGGGTTAATAATGAAAAACTGTTTTTT.

V and J are TRBV2 and TRBJ2-7; 9 bases agree with TRBD2. Germline lookup yields CDR1 SNHLY and CDR2 FYNNEI. The V gene end was trimmed by 8 bases and the J gene end by 7 bases; junction bases not matched to a gene: 18. This CDR3 is 16 amino acids long. The CDR3 sequence is CASAPSVAGDGGEQYF. Written as DNA, the CDR3 is TGTGCCAGCGCCCCCTCGGTAGCGGGAGACGGTGGGGAGCAGTACTTC.

This chain joins TRBV4-1 and TRBJ1-6; 8 bases agree with TRBD1. The CDR3 extends over 15 amino acids. Germline CDR1 and CDR2: MGHRA and YSYEKL. The junction had 10 bases not matched to a gene; V was cut back by 5 bases and J by 10 bases. The CDR3 nucleotides read TGCGCCAGCAGCTCGCCCAGGGGGCAAGGGTCACCCCTCCACTTT. Its protein is CASSSPRGQGSPLHF.

The chain uses TRBV29-1 and TRBJ1-2; D may be TRBD1 (5 bases). The V gene lost 6 bases and the J gene lost 0 bases, with 17 bases spanning the gap. This CDR3 spans 15 amino acids. Germline V gene lookup returns CDR1 SQVTM and CDR2 ANQGSEA. CDR3 residues: CSVVGEGTANYGYTF. The CDR3 nucleotides read TGCAGCGTGGTGGGGGAGGGAACAGCTAACTATGGCTACACCTTC.

The CDR3 loop is CASSPGEGSGEQYF. Here the CDR3 DNA reads TGCGCCAGCAGCCCGGGGGAGGGTTCGGGCGAGCAGTACTTC. This chain connects TRBV5-1 to TRBJ2-7; 7 bases are shared with TRBD2. Germline-derived CDR1 and CDR2 are SGHRS and YFSETQ. V dropped 4 bases and J dropped 6; count of bases not matched to a gene: 10. The CDR3 length is 14 residues.

This chain joins TRBV14 and TRBJ2-7; D not certain. Germline assignment: CDR1 SGHDN and CDR2 FVKESK. The CDR3 runs 12 residues. V lost 4 bases, J lost 7 bases, and 11 bases lay in between. CDR3 loop: CASSPGIREQYF. The CDR3 DNA reads as TGTGCCAGCAGCCCAGGAATCAGAGAGCAGTACTTC. Combining the CDR3 with reference TRBV14 and TRBJ2-7 gives the whole variable domain EAGVTQFPSHSVIEKGQTVTLRCDPISGHDNLYWYRRVMGKEIKFLLHFVKESKQDESGMPNNRFLAERTGGTYSTLKVQPAELEDSGVYFCASSPGIREQYFGPGTRLTVT.

The gene calls are TRBV4-1 and TRBJ2-1, with a possible D match to TRBD1 (6 bases). This CDR3 has 14 residues. Per germline, CDR1 MGHRA and CDR2 YSYEKL. V was clipped by 6 bases and J by 7 bases, with 16 bases between them. The CDR3 nucleotides read TGCGCCAGCAGTGGTCTGGCAACAGGGAATGAGCAGTTCTTC. It is translated as CASSGLATGNEQFF.

The genes are TRBV7-9 and TRBJ2-1, with no clear D. This CDR3 contains 16 residues. Trimming removed 2 bases from V and 0 bases from J, with 11 bases in between. CDR1 and CDR2 (germline): SEHNR, FQNEAQ (reference sequence). The CDR3 sequence: CASSLTAPSSYNEQFF. The CDR3 region has the DNA TGTGCCAGCAGCTTAACGGCCCCGAGCTCCTACAATGAGCAGTTCTTC.

The rearrangement uses TRBV2 and TRBJ1-5, with D possibly matching TRBD1 (5 bases). Trimming left V 8 bases short and J 0 bases short, with 20 bases between. CDR3 length: 17 amino acids. Germline CDR1 and CDR2: SNHLY and FYNNEI. CDR3 nucleotides: TGTGCCAGCCGGAGCGGAAGGAGGGGTTATAGCAATCAGCCCCAGCATTTT. This sequence encodes CASRSGRRGYSNQPQHF.